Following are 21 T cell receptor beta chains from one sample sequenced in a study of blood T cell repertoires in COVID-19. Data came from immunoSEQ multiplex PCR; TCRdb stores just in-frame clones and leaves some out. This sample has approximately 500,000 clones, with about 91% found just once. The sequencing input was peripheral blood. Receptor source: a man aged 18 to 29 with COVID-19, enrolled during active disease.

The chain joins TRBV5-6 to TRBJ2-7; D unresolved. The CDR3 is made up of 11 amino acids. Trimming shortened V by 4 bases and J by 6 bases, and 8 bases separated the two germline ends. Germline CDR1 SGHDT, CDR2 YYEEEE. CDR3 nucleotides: TGTGCCAGCAGCGCGTCCCGCGAGCAGTACTTC. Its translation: CASSASREQYF.

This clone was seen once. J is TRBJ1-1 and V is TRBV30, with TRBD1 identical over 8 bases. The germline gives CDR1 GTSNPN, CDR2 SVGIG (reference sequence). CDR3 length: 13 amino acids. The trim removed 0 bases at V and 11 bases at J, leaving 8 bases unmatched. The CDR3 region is CAWSVSGQGGAFF. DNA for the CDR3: TGTGCCTGGAGTGTAAGCGGACAGGGTGGCGCTTTCTTT.

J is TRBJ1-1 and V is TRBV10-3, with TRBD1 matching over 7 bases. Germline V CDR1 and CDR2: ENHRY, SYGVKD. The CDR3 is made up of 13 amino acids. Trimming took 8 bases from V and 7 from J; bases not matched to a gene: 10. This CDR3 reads CAIQTGDFGEAFF. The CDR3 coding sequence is TGTGCCATCCAAACAGGGGATTTCGGTGAAGCTTTCTTT.

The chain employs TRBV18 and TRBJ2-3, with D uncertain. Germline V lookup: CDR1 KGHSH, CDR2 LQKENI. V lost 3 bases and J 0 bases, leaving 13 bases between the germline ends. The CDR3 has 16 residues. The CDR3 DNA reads TGTGCCAGCTCACCTTATAGCCCATCTAGCACAGATACGCAGTATTTT. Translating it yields CASSPYSPSSTDTQYF.

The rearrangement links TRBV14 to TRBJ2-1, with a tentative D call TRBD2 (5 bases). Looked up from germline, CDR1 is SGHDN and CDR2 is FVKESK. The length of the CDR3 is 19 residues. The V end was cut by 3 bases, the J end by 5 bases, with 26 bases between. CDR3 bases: TGTGCCAGCAGCCAGGACCGTTGGACTGGCGGGTCGGTCGACAATGAGCAGTTCTTC. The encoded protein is CASSQDRWTGGSVDNEQFF.

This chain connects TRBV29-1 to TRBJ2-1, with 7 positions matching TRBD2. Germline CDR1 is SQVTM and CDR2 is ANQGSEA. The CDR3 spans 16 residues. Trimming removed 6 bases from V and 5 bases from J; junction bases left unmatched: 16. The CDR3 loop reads CSVASSGGGMDNEQFF. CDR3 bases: TGCAGCGTCGCCTCTAGCGGAGGAGGGATGGACAATGAGCAGTTCTTC.

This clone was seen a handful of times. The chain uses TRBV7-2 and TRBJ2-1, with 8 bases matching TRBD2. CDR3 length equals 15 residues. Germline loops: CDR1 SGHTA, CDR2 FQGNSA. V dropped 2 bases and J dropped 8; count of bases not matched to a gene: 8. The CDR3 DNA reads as TGTGCCAGCAGCTTATCCGGGGGGGTCACCCATGAGCAGTTCTTC. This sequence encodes CASSLSGGVTHEQFF.

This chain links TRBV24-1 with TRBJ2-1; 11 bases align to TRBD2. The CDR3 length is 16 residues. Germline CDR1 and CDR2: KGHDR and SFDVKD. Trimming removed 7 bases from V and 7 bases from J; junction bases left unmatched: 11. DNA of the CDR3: TGTGCCACCAGCCCGACTCCTAGCGGGAGGTTGAATGAGCAGTTCTTC. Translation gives CATSPTPSGRLNEQFF.

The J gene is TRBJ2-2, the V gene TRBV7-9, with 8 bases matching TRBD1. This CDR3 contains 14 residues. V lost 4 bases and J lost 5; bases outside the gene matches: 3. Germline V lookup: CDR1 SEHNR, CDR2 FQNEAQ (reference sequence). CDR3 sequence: CASSSRQGTGELFF. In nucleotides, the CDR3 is TGTGCCAGCAGCTCACGACAGGGGACCGGGGAGCTGTTTTTT. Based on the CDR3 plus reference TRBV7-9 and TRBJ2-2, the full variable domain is DTGVSQNPRHKITKRGQNVTFRCDPISEHNRLYWYRQTLGQGPEFLTYFQNEAQLEKSRLLSDRFSAERPKGSFSTLEIQRTEQGDSAMYLCASSSRQGTGELFFGEGSRLTVL.

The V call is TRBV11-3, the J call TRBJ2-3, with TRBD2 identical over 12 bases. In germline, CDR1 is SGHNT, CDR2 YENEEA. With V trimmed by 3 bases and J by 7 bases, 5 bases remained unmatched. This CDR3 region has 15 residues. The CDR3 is CASSLTSGSGNTQYF. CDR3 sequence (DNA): TGTGCCAGCAGCTTGACTAGCGGGAGTGGAAATACGCAGTATTTT.

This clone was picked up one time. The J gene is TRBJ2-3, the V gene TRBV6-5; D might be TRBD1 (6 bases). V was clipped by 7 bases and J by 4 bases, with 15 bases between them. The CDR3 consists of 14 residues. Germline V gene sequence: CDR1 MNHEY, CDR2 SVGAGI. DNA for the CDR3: TGTGCCAGCAACAGGGAAATGGACGCAGATACGCAGTATTTT. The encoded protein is CASNREMDADTQYF.

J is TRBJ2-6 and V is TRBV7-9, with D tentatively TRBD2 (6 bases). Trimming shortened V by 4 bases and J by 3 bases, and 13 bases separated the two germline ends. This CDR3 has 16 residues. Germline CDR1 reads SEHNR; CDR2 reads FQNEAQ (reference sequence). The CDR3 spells CASSSSGGVGANVLTF. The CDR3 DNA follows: TGTGCCAGCAGCTCCAGCGGCGGGGTTGGGGCCAACGTCCTGACTTTC.

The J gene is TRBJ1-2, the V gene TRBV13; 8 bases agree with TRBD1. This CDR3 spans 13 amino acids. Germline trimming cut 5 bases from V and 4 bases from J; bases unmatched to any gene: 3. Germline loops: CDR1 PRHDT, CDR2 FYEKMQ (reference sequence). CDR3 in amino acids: CASSRDRSYGYTF. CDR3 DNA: TGTGCCAGCAGCCGGGACAGGAGCTATGGCTACACCTTC.

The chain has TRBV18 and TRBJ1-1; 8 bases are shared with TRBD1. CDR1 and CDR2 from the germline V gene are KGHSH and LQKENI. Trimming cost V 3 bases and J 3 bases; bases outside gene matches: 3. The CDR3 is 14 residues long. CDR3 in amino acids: CASSPDRDDTEAFF. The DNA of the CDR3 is TGTGCCAGCTCACCGGACAGGGATGACACTGAAGCTTTCTTT.

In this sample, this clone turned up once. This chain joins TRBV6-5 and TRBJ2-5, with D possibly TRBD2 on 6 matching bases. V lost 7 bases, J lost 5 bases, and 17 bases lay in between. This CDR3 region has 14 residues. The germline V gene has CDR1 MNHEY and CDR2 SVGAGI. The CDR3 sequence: CASTPPGDMETQYF. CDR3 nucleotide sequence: TGTGCCAGCACCCCACCGGGAGATATGGAGACCCAGTACTTC.

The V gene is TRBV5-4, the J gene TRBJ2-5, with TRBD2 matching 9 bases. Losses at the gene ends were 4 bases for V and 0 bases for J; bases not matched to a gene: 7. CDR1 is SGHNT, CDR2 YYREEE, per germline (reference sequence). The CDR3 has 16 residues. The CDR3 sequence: CASSNGLASYQETQYF. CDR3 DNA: TGTGCCAGCAGCAACGGACTAGCGTCGTACCAAGAGACCCAGTACTTC.

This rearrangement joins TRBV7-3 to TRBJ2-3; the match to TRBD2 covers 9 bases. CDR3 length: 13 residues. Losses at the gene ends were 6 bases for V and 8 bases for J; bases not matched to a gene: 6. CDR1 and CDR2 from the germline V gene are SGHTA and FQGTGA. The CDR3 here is CASSQGLASTQYF. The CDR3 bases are TGTGCCAGCAGTCAGGGACTAGCAAGTACGCAGTATTTT.

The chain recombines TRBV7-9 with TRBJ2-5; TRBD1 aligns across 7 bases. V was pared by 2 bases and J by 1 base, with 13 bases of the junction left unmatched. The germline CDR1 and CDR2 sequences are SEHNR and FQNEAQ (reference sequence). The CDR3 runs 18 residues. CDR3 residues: CASSLRLQRGHPQETQYF. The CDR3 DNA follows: TGTGCCAGCAGCTTAAGGCTCCAGAGGGGGCACCCCCAAGAGACCCAGTACTTC.

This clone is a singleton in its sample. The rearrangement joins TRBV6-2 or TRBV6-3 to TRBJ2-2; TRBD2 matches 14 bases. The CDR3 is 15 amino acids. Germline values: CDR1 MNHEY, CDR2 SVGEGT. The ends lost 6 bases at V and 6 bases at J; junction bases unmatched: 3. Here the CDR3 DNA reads TGTGCCAGCAGCCGGGGACTAGCGGGGGCCGGGGAGCTGTTTTTT. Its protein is CASSRGLAGAGELFF.

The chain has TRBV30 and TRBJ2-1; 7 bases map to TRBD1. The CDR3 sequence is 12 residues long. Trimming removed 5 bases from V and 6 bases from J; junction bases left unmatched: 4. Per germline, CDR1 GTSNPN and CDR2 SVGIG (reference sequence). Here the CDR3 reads CAWVRQGNEQFF. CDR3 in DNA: TGTGCCTGGGTCCGACAGGGCAATGAGCAGTTCTTC. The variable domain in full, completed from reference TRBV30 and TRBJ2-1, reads SQTIHQWPATLVQPVGSPLSLECTVEGTSNPNLYWYRQAAGRGLQLLFYSVGIGQISSEVPQNLSASRPQDRQFILSSKKLLLSDSGFYLCAWVRQGNEQFFGPGTRLTVL.

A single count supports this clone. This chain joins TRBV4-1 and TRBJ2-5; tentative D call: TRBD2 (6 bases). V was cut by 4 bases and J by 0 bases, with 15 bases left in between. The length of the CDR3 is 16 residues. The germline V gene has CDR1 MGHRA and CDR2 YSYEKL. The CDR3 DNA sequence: TGCGCCAGCAGCCTCCTGGGACTTCCGTACCAAGAGACCCAGTACTTC. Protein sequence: CASSLLGLPYQETQYF.